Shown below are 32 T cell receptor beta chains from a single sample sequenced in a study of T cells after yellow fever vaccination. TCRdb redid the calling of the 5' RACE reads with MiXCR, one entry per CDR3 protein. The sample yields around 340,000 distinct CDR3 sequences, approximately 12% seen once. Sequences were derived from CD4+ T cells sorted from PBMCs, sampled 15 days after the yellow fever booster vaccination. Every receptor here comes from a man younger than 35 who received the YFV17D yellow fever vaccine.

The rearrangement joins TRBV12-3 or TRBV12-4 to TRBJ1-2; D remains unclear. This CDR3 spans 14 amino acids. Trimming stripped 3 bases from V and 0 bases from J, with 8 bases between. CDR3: CASSFRRSNYGYTF. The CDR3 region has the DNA TGTGCCAGCAGTTTTAGGAGGTCTAACTATGGCTACACCTTC.

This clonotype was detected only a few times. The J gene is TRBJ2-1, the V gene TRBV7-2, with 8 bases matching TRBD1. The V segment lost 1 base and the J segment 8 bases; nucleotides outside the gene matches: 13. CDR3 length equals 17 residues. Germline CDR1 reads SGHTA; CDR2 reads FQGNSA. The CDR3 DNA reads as TGTGCCAGCAGCTTAGTAGCAGGGGGCGCGGGTGTTGATGAGCAGTTCTTC. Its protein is CASSLVAGGAGVDEQFF.

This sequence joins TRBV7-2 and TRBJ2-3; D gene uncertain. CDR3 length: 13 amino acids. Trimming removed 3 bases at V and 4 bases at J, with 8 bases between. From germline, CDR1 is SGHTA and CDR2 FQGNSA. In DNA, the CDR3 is TGTGCCAGCAGCTTTGCGAGATCAGATACGCAGTATTTT. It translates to CASSFARSDTQYF.

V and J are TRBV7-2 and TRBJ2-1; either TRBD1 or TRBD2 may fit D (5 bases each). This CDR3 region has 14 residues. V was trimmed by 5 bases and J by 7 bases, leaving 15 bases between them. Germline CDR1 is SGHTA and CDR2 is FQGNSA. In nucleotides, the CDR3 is TGTGCCAGCAGCACCACGGGACCGGGGAATGAGCAGTTCTTC. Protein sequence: CASSTTGPGNEQFF.

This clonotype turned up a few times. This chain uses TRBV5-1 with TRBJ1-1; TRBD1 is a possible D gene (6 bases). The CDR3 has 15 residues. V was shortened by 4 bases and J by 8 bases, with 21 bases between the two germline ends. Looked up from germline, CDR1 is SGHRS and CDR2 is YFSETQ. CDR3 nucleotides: TGCGCCAGCAGCCTGGACAGCTCCCTCGATAGGGAAGCTTTCTTT. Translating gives CASSLDSSLDREAFF. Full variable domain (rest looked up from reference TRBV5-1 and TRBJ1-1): KAGVTQTPRYLIKTRGQQVTLSCSPISGHRSVSWYQQTPGQGLQFLFEYFSETQRNKGNFPGRFSGRQFSNSRSEMNVSTLELGDSALYLCASSLDSSLDREAFFGQGTRLTVV.

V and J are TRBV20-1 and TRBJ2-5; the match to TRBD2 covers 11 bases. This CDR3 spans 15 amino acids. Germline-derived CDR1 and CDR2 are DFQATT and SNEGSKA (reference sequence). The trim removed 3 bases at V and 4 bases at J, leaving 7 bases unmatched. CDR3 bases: TGCAGTGCTAGTTTCACTAGCGGGAGAGGAGAGACCCAGTACTTC. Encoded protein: CSASFTSGRGETQYF.

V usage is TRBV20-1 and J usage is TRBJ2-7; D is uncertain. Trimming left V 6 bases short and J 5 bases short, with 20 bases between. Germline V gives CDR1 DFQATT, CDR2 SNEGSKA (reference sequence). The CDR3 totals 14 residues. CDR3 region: CSALRVGRLDEQYF. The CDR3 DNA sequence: TGCAGTGCCCTGCGAGTGGGCCGCCTCGACGAGCAGTACTTC.

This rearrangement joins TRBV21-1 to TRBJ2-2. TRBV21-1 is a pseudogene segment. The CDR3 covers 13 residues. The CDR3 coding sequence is TGTGCCAGCAGCAAATTTGGGGCCGGGGAGCTGTTTTTT. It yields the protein CASSKFGAGELFF.

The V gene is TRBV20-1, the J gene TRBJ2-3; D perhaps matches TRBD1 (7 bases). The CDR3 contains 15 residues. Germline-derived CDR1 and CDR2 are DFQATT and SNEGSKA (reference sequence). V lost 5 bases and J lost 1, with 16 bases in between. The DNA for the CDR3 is TGCAGTGCTCAATTCCAGGGGGAGGGCACAGATACGCAGTATTTT. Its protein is CSAQFQGEGTDTQYF.

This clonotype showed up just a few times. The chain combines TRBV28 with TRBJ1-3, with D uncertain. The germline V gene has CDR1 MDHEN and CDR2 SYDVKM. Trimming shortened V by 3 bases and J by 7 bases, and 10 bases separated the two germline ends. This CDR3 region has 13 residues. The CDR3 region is CASSLSGSNTIYF. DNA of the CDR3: TGTGCCAGCAGTTTGTCCGGGTCGAACACCATATATTTT. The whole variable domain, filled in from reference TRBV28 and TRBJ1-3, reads DVKVTQSSRYLVKRTGEKVFLECVQDMDHENMFWYRQDPGLGLRLIYFSYDVKMKEKGDIPEGYSVSREKKERFSLILESASTNQTSMYLCASSLSGSNTIYFGEGSWLTVV.

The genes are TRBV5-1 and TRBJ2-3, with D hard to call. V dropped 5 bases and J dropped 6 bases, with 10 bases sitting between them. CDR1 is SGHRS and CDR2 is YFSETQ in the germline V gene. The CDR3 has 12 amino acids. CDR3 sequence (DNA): TGCGCCAGCAGTAGTTTCGGGGATACGCAGTATTTT. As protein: CASSSFGDTQYF.

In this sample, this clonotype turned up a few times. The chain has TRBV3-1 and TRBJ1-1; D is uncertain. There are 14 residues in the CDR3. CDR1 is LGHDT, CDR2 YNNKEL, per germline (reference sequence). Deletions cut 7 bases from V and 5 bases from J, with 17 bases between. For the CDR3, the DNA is TGTGCCAGCACCCCCGCGGGCGGTGGGACTGAAGCTTTCTTT. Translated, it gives CASTPAGGGTEAFF. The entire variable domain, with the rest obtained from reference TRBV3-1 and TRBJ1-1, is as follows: DTAVSQTPKYLVTQMGNDKSIKCEQNLGHDTMYWYKQDSKKFLKIMFSYNNKELIINETVPNRFSPKSPDKAHLNLHINSLELGDSAVYFCASTPAGGGTEAFFGQGTRLTVV.

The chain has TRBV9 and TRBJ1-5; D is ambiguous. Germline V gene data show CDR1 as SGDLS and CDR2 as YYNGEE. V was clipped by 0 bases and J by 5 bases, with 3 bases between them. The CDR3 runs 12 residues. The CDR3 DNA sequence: TGTGCCAGCAGCGTAGACGATCAGCCCCAGCATTTT. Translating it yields CASSVDDQPQHF.

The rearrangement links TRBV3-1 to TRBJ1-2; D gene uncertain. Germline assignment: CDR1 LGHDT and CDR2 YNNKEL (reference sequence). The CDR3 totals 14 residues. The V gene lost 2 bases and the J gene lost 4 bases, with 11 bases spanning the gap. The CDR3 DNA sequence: TGTGCCAGCAGCCAAAGTTGGACCCGCTATGGCTACACCTTC. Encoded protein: CASSQSWTRYGYTF.

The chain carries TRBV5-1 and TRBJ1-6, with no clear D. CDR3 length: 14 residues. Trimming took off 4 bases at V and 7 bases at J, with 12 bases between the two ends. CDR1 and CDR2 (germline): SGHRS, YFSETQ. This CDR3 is CASSPDPGNSPLHF. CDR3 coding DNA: TGCGCCAGCAGCCCGGACCCAGGAAATTCACCCCTCCACTTT. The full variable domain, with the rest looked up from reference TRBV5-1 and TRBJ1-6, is KAGVTQTPRYLIKTRGQQVTLSCSPISGHRSVSWYQQTPGQGLQFLFEYFSETQRNKGNFPGRFSGRQFSNSRSEMNVSTLELGDSALYLCASSPDPGNSPLHFGNGTRLTVT.

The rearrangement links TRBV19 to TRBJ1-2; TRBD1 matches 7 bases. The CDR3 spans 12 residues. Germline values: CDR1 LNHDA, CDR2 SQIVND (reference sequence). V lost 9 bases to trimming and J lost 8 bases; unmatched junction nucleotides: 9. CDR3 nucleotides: TGTGCCAGCCCTTACAGGGGAGGAGGCTACACCTTC. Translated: CASPYRGGGYTF.

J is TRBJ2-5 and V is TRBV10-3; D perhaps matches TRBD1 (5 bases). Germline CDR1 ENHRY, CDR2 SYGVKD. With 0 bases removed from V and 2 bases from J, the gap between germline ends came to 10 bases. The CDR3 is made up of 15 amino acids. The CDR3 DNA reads TGTGCCATCAGTGAGTCGAAGGGGAAACAAGAGACCCAGTACTTC. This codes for CAISESKGKQETQYF.

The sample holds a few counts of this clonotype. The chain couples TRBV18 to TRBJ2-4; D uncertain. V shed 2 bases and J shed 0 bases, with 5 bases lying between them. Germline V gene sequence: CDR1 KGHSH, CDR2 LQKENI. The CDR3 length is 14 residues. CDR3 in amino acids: CASSPGIAKNIQYF. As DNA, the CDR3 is TGTGCCAGCTCACCAGGGATAGCCAAAAACATTCAGTACTTC.

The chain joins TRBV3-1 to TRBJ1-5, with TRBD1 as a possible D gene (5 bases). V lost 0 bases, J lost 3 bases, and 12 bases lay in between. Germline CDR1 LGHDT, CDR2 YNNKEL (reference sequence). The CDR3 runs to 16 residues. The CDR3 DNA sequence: TGTGCCAGCAGCCAAGACGGGGGAGGTTACAATCAGCCCCAGCATTTT. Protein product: CASSQDGGGYNQPQHF. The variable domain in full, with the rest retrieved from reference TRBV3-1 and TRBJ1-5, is DTAVSQTPKYLVTQMGNDKSIKCEQNLGHDTMYWYKQDSKKFLKIMFSYNNKELIINETVPNRFSPKSPDKAHLNLHINSLELGDSAVYFCASSQDGGGYNQPQHFGDGTRLSIL.

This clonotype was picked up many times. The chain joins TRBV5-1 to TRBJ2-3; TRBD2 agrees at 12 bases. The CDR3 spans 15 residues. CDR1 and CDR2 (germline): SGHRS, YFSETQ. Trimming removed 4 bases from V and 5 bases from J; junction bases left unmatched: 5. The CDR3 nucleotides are TGCGCCAGCAGCCCCGGACTAGCGGGGCAAGATACGCAGTATTTT. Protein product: CASSPGLAGQDTQYF.

CDR3 loop: CASSPSWRGVNEQFF. CDR3 DNA: TGTGCCAGCTCACCGTCTTGGCGGGGGGTCAATGAGCAGTTCTTC. The chain recombines TRBV18 with TRBJ2-1; TRBD2 agrees at 8 bases. Trimming took 3 bases from V and 6 from J; bases not matched to a gene: 7. Germline loops: CDR1 KGHSH, CDR2 LQKENI. The CDR3 is 15 residues long.

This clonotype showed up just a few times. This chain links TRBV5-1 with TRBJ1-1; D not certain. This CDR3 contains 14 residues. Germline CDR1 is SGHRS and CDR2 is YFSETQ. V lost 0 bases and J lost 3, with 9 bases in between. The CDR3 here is CASSLATGYTEAFF. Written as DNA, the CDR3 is TGCGCCAGCAGCTTGGCCACGGGATACACTGAAGCTTTCTTT.

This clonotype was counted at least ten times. In nucleotides, the CDR3 is TGCGCCAGCAGTTCCGGGGGGTCTGGAAACACCATATATTTT. Protein: CASSSGGSGNTIYF. The rearrangement links TRBV5-1 to TRBJ1-3; the D gene is possibly TRBD1 (5 bases). The V end lost 5 bases, the J end lost 1 base, and 10 bases lay between the germline ends. CDR3 length: 14 amino acids. The germline V gene encodes CDR1 SGHRS and CDR2 YFSETQ.

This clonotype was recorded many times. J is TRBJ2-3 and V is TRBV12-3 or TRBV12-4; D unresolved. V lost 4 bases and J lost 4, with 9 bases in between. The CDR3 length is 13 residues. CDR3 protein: CASSWSAADTQYF. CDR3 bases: TGTGCCAGCAGTTGGAGCGCTGCAGATACGCAGTATTTT.

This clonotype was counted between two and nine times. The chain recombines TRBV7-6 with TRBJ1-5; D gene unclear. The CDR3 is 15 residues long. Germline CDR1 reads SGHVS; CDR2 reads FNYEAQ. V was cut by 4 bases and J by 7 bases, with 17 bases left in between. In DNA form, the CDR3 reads TGTGCCAGCAGCTCGATACAGTATTCTGGCCAGCCCCAGCATTTT. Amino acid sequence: CASSSIQYSGQPQHF.

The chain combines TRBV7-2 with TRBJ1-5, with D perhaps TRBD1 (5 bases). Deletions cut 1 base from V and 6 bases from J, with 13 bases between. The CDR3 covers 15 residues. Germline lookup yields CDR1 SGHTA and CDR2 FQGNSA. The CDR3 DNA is TGTGCCAGCAGCTTAGGAGTGACAGTTAGTCAGCCCCAGCATTTT. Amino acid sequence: CASSLGVTVSQPQHF.

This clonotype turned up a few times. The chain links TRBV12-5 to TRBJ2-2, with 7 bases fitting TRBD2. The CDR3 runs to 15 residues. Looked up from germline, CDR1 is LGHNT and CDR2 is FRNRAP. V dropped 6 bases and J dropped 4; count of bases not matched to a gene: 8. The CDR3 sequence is CASGPGLVSTGELFF. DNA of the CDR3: TGTGCTAGTGGCCCCGGACTAGTTTCCACCGGGGAGCTGTTTTTT.

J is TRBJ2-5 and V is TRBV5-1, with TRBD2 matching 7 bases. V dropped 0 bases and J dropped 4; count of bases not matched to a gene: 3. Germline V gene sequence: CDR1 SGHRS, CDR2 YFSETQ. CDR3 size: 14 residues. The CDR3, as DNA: TGCGCCAGCAGCTTGGTCTGGGAGGGAGAGACCCAGTACTTC. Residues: CASSLVWEGETQYF.

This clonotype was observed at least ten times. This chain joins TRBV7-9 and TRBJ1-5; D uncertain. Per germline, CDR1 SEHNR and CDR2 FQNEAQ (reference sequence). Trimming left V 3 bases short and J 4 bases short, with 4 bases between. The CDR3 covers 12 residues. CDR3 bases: TGTGCCAGCAGCTTCCGGAATCAGCCCCAGCATTTT. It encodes CASSFRNQPQHF. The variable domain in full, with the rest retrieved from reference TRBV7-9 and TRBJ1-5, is DTGVSQNPRHKITKRGQNVTFRCDPISEHNRLYWYRQTLGQGPEFLTYFQNEAQLEKSRLLSDRFSAERPKGSFSTLEIQRTEQGDSAMYLCASSFRNQPQHFGDGTRLSIL.

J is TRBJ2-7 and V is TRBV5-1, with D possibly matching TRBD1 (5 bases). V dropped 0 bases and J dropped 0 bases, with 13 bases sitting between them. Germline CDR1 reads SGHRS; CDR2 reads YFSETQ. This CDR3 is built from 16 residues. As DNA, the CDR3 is TGCGCCAGCAGCTTGGATTCCAGGGCGGTCTCCTACGAGCAGTACTTC. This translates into CASSLDSRAVSYEQYF.

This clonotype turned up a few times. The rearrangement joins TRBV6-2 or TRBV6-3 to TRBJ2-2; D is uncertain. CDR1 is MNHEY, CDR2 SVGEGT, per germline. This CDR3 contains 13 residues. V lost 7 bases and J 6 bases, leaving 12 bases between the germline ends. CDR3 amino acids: CASTPPPPGELFF. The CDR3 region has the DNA TGTGCCAGCACCCCTCCCCCCCCCGGGGAGCTGTTTTTT.

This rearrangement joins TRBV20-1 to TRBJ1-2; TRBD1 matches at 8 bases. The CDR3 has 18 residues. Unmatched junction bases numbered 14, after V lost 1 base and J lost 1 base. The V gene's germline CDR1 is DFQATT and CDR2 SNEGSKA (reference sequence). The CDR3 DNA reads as TGCAGTGCTAGAGTCCCGGCAGGGGGCTCCTACGATAACTATGGCTACACCTTC. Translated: CSARVPAGGSYDNYGYTF.